The 11 T cell receptor beta chains listed next were all sequenced from one sample in a study of vaccination and CD4 T cells after COVID-19. No antigen has been identified for these receptors. An Oncomine TCR Beta short-read assay was used to sequence the DNA from cultured CD4+ T cells. TCRdb reprocessed the PCR reads via MiXCR and lists one record per CDR3 protein. The repertoire has 13,000 to 15,000 distinct CDR3 sequences, 43% of them found once; the top ten carry more than 8%. Treatment in this sample: approximately nine-day PBMC culture with coronavirus spike peptide pools or control peptides (ViraFEST assay). The material sequenced was CD4+ T cells from blood, cultured in vitro. These receptors originate from a human donor who had recovered from COVID-19.

This clonotype was picked up a small number of times. This chain's CDR3 is CSAFGQWTGELFF. CDR3 coding DNA: TGCAGTGCTTTCGGACAGTGGACCGGGGAGCTGTTTTTT. The chain links TRBV20-1 to TRBJ2-2; D possibly corresponds to TRBD1 (6 bases). This CDR3 has 13 amino acids. Germline loops: CDR1 DFQATT, CDR2 SNEGSKA (reference sequence). V was clipped by 5 bases and J by 5 bases, with 12 bases between them.

This clonotype qualifies as large. In DNA form, the CDR3 reads TGTGCCAGCAAGATAGCAGGGGGCCGGAACACTGAAGCTTTCTTT. It is translated as CASKIAGGRNTEAFF. This chain connects TRBV12-3 or TRBV12-4 to TRBJ1-1; the match to TRBD1 covers 8 bases. V lost 7 bases and J lost 1; bases outside the gene matches: 8. The CDR3 is made up of 15 amino acids.

This clonotype has just a few counts. The CDR3: CASRRTGMRTEAFF. Written as DNA, the CDR3 is TGTGCCAGCAGGCGGACAGGGATGAGGACTGAAGCTTTCTTT. V gene TRBV6-2 or TRBV6-3 combines with J gene TRBJ1-1; TRBD1 aligns across 8 bases. V trimming: 6 bases; J trimming: 5 bases; junction bases outside the gene matches: 8. The CDR3 is 14 residues long. Germline CDR1 and CDR2: MNHEY and SVGEGT.

The chain carries TRBV6-2 or TRBV6-3 and TRBJ2-1; 9 bases agree with TRBD2. J was trimmed by 9 bases and V by 4 bases; bases with no gene match: 10. CDR1 is MNHEY and CDR2 is SVGEGT in the germline V gene. This CDR3 region has 15 residues. This CDR3 is CASSSQGAGGGEQFF. The CDR3 coding sequence is TGTGCCAGCAGTTCCCAGGGAGCGGGGGGTGGTGAGCAGTTCTTC.

The rearrangement links TRBV7-8 to TRBJ2-3, with no clear D. Germline loops: CDR1 SGHVS, CDR2 FQNEAQ. CDR3 length: 12 residues. V gave up 1 base and J gave up 5 bases, with 4 bases separating them. DNA of the CDR3: TGTGCCAGCAGCTTAGGGCGAGATACGCAGTATTTT. This translates into CASSLGRDTQYF.

The chain joins TRBV30 to TRBJ1-2; 9 bases are a match to TRBD1. The CDR3 is 13 residues long. V shed 0 bases, J shed 8 bases, and the junction held 4 bases outside the gene matches. In germline, CDR1 is GTSNPN, CDR2 SVGIG (reference sequence). Here the CDR3 DNA reads TGTGCCTGGAGTGTAAGGACAGGGGAAGGCTACACCTTC. This gives the protein CAWSVRTGEGYTF.

The rearrangement uses TRBV7-2 and TRBJ2-5; 13 bases are shared with TRBD2. This CDR3 has 15 residues. In germline, CDR1 is SGHTA, CDR2 FQGNSA. J gave up 5 bases and V 5 bases, and 5 bases lay outside the gene matches. The chain's CDR3 is CASSRTSGGWETQYF. For the CDR3, the DNA is TGTGCCAGCAGCCGGACTAGCGGGGGATGGGAGACCCAGTACTTC.

V and J are TRBV7-2 and TRBJ1-2; 7 bases agree with TRBD1. CDR1 is SGHTA, CDR2 FQGNSA, per germline. The CDR3 sequence is 15 residues long. J gave up 7 bases and V 5 bases, and 13 bases lay outside the gene matches. This CDR3 reads CASSPQAQGGLGYTF. Written as DNA, the CDR3 is TGTGCCAGCAGCCCCCAGGCCCAGGGGGGGCTTGGCTACACCTTC.

The chain recombines TRBV5-1 with TRBJ2-7, with D possibly TRBD2 on 6 matching bases. This CDR3 is built from 14 residues. Trimming pared 5 bases from V and 2 bases from J, leaving 14 bases between. Germline V lookup: CDR1 SGHRS, CDR2 YFSETQ. The CDR3 loop reads CASRSSGSTYEQYF. The CDR3 coding sequence is TGCGCCAGCAGATCCAGCGGGTCCACCTACGAGCAGTACTTC.

This clonotype was seen only a few times. The CDR3 protein is CASSDRQGTDYGYTF. In nucleotides, the CDR3 is TGTGCCAGCAGTGACCGACAGGGCACGGATTATGGCTACACCTTC. J is TRBJ1-2 and V is TRBV6-1; 7 bases align to TRBD1. The germline gives CDR1 MNHNS, CDR2 SASEGT. There are 15 residues in the CDR3. Trimming removed 3 bases from V and 5 bases from J; junction bases left unmatched: 9.

The chain uses TRBV19 and TRBJ2-5, with 8 bases identical to TRBD1. The CDR3 has 13 amino acids. Germline V gene data show CDR1 as LNHDA and CDR2 as SQIVND (reference sequence). The V segment lost 5 bases and the J segment 4 bases; nucleotides outside the gene matches: 3. Here the CDR3 reads CASSDRGGETQYF. The DNA for the CDR3 is TGTGCCAGTAGTGACAGGGGTGGAGAGACCCAGTACTTC.